A single sample is the source of the 29 T cell receptor beta chains below, sequenced in a study of cytomegalovirus exposure and HLA in healthy donors. Vbeta (60) and Jbeta (13) primers were used in the PCR. This table comes from immunoSEQ multiplex PCR, and its TCRdb copy is limited to in-frame clones, with some not included. Seen here are roughly 98,000 clones, over 65% observed once, and the top ten hold roughly 3.2%. Sample: PBMCs. The receptors here all came from a man between 35 and 55 years old in good health and CMV-seronegative.

This chain uses TRBV11-2 with TRBJ1-2; tentatively, D is TRBD1 (6 bases). V gave up 1 base and J gave up 0 bases, with 15 bases separating them. Germline V gene data show CDR1 as SGHAT and CDR2 as FQNNGV. The length of the CDR3 is 17 residues. Here the CDR3 reads CASSLGEGGRANYGYTF. The CDR3 DNA reads as TGTGCCAGCAGCTTAGGGGAGGGGGGGAGGGCTAACTATGGCTACACCTTC.

The count of this clone is one. V is TRBV30 and J is TRBJ1-2; D is unclear. Germline-derived CDR1 and CDR2 are GTSNPN and SVGIG (reference sequence). The CDR3 is 13 residues long. Trimming took 1 base from V and 2 from J, leaving 8 bases between them. For the CDR3, the DNA is TGTGCCTGGAGTGATTCCGGGAACTATGGCTACACCTTC. Translated: CAWSDSGNYGYTF.

The chain employs TRBV6-4 and TRBJ2-1; 7 bases map to TRBD2. The germline V gene has CDR1 MRHNA and CDR2 SNTAGT. The CDR3 loop spans 18 amino acids. With V trimmed by 2 bases and J by 0 bases, 10 bases remained unmatched. CDR3 coding DNA: TGTGCCAGCAGTGACGACTCCGTGGGGGGGGTCTCCTACAATGAGCAGTTCTTC. It specifies CASSDDSVGGVSYNEQFF.

The gene calls are TRBV30 and TRBJ1-2; 10 bases map to TRBD1. Germline CDR1 GTSNPN, CDR2 SVGIG (reference sequence). This CDR3 is 15 amino acids long. Trimming at V came to 0 bases and at J to 7 bases, leaving 8 bases not matched to a gene. The CDR3 DNA is TGTGCCTGGAGTGTACAGGGGGACAGGGGCGGTGGCTACACCTTC. Translation gives CAWSVQGDRGGGYTF.

The CDR3, as DNA: TGTGCCTGCACAGGGACGAATCAGCCCCAGCATTTT. Amino acid sequence: CACTGTNQPQHF. The V and J genes are TRBV30 and TRBJ1-5; perhaps TRBD1 as D (6 bases). Germline values: CDR1 GTSNPN, CDR2 SVGIG (reference sequence). Trimming pared 6 bases from V and 4 bases from J, leaving 10 bases between. The CDR3 runs to 12 residues.

This clone was counted only a few times. This chain links TRBV4-2 with TRBJ1-1; the match to TRBD1 covers 10 bases. The CDR3 extends over 16 amino acids. The germline CDR1 and CDR2 sequences are LGHNA and YNFKEQ. Unmatched junction bases numbered 8, after V lost 1 base and J lost 6 bases. CDR3 coding DNA: TGTGCCAGCAGCCAAGGACAGGGGGCAGTCTATCCTGAAGCTTTCTTT. The encoded protein is CASSQGQGAVYPEAFF.

This clone came up once. V and J are TRBV19 and TRBJ1-5; D possibly corresponds to TRBD1 (5 bases). Germline CDR1 LNHDA, CDR2 SQIVND (reference sequence). This CDR3 contains 14 residues. V was clipped by 5 bases and J by 4 bases, with 12 bases between them. The CDR3 bases are TGTGCCAGTAGTCCCCCGGGGGTTAATCAGCCCCAGCATTTT. Its protein is CASSPPGVNQPQHF.

The chain combines TRBV29-1 with TRBJ1-3; D remains unclear. The CDR3 covers 12 residues. V was clipped by 4 bases and J by 0 bases, with 4 bases between them. From germline, CDR1 is SQVTM and CDR2 ANQGSEA. This CDR3 reads CSVGLSGNTIYF. The DNA of the CDR3 is TGCAGCGTTGGGCTCTCTGGAAACACCATATATTTT.

J is TRBJ2-1 and V is TRBV19, with 12 nucleotides matching TRBD2. Germline-derived CDR1 and CDR2 are LNHDA and SQIVND (reference sequence). This CDR3 has 13 amino acids. The V gene end was trimmed by 6 bases and the J gene end by 8 bases; junction bases not matched to a gene: 2. CDR3 in DNA: TGTGCCAGTAGGGGACTAGCGGGCTATGAGCAGTTCTTC. Its protein is CASRGLAGYEQFF.

The chain has TRBV29-1 and TRBJ2-7; TRBD2 might be the D (6 bases). The CDR3 has 13 residues. Looked up from germline, CDR1 is SQVTM and CDR2 is ANQGSEA. Trimming took off 6 bases at V and 5 bases at J, with 17 bases between the two ends. DNA of the CDR3: TGCAGCGTCCGCAGCGGGTCCCCGAACGAGCAGTACTTC. Residues: CSVRSGSPNEQYF.

The genes are TRBV5-1 and TRBJ1-1; a weak D match, TRBD1 (5 bases). Germline loops: CDR1 SGHRS, CDR2 YFSETQ. The CDR3 is 13 amino acids. Trimming shortened V by 1 base and J by 4 bases, and 8 bases separated the two germline ends. The CDR3 region is CASSLQGGTEAFF. The CDR3 DNA sequence: TGCGCCAGCAGCTTGCAGGGAGGCACTGAAGCTTTCTTT.

This clone has more than one count but fewer than ten. In the same sample, other DNA sequences code for this CDR3. The V gene is TRBV30, the J gene TRBJ1-2, with D unresolved. CDR3 length: 12 amino acids. Deletions cut 2 bases from V and 2 bases from J, with 6 bases between. Germline lookup yields CDR1 GTSNPN and CDR2 SVGIG (reference sequence). The CDR3 nucleotides read TGTGCCTGGAGTCGTCAGAACTATGGCTACACCTTC. As protein: CAWSRQNYGYTF.

This chain uses TRBV2 with TRBJ1-2; 9 bases are a match to TRBD1. This CDR3 spans 13 amino acids. Germline-derived CDR1 and CDR2 are SNHLY and FYNNEI. Losses at the gene ends were 6 bases for V and 7 bases for J; bases not matched to a gene: 6. The CDR3 coding sequence is TGTGCCAGCAGAAAACAGGGGGCCGGTGGCTACACCTTC. Its translation: CASRKQGAGGYTF.

V and J are TRBV7-2 and TRBJ2-1; D possibly corresponds to TRBD1 (5 bases). V dropped 3 bases and J dropped 4 bases, with 16 bases sitting between them. CDR3 length: 16 amino acids. CDR1 is SGHTA, CDR2 FQGNSA, per germline. In nucleotides, the CDR3 is TGTGCCAGCAGCTTTTGGTATGAGACAGATTACAATGAGCAGTTCTTC. It codes for CASSFWYETDYNEQFF.

The rearrangement links TRBV7-8 to TRBJ2-2; the D is unclear. This CDR3 is 11 amino acids long. The V gene lost 10 bases and the J gene lost 6 bases, with 9 bases spanning the gap. Looked up from germline, CDR1 is SGHVS and CDR2 is FQNEAQ. The CDR3 here is CATESSGELFF. CDR3 coding DNA: TGTGCCACCGAGTCGTCCGGGGAGCTGTTTTTT.

On this clone itself: Relative to the germline gene, one junction end is altered; a read error may explain this. The V call is TRBV7-7, the J call TRBJ1-1; the D is unclear. In germline, CDR1 is SSHAT, CDR2 FNYEAQ (reference sequence). The CDR3 length is 13 residues. CDR3 DNA sequence: TGTGCTAGCAGCCGCCAGGTTAACACTGAAGCTTTCTTT. This translates into CASSRQVNTEAFF.

This chain links TRBV5-1 with TRBJ1-1; 7 nucleotides line up with TRBD1. Germline CDR1 is SGHRS and CDR2 is YFSETQ. The CDR3 is made up of 16 amino acids. J lost 4 bases, V lost 0 bases, and 9 bases had no gene match. The CDR3 region has the DNA TGCGCCAGCAGCTTGGAAGGCAGGGGGTGGAGCACTGAAGCTTTCTTT. Translation gives CASSLEGRGWSTEAFF.

This chain connects TRBV5-8 to TRBJ1-1; no firm D call. The germline gives CDR1 SGHTS, CDR2 YDEGEE. The CDR3 is 12 residues long. Trimming stripped 6 bases from V and 5 bases from J, with 11 bases between. CDR3 DNA: TGTGCCAGCACCCTTACGCGGACTGAAGCTTTCTTT. It codes for CASTLTRTEAFF.

V and J are TRBV4-1 and TRBJ2-3, with 7 bases aligning to TRBD2. The CDR3 contains 15 residues. V shed 4 bases, J shed 4 bases, and the junction held 8 bases outside the gene matches. Germline CDR1 reads MGHRA; CDR2 reads YSYEKL. As DNA, the CDR3 is TGCGCCAGCAGCCCTCTCGGCCTAGCGGCAGATACGCAGTATTTT. Amino acid sequence: CASSPLGLAADTQYF.

V and J are TRBV2 and TRBJ2-1; D ambiguous. V shed 8 bases and J shed 8 bases, with 25 bases lying between them. The CDR3 is made up of 16 amino acids. Germline values: CDR1 SNHLY, CDR2 FYNNEI. CDR3 coding DNA: TGTGCCAGCTGCAAGAGCGAATCCAATACGTGCGATGAGCAGTTCTTC. Translation: CASCKSESNTCDEQFF.

This clone has only one observation. The chain combines TRBV5-6 with TRBJ1-2; 11 bases line up with TRBD1. After removal of 5 bases from V and 1 base from J, the junction contained 10 bases not matched to a gene. The CDR3 sequence is 17 residues long. Germline CDR1 and CDR2: SGHDT and YYEEEE. CDR3 sequence reads: CASSSPGTGGLNYGYTF. The CDR3 DNA is TGTGCCAGCAGTTCTCCCGGGACAGGGGGACTTAACTATGGCTACACCTTC. The variable domain in full, with the rest retrieved from reference TRBV5-6 and TRBJ1-2, is DAGVTQSPTHLIKTRGQQVTLRCSPKSGHDTVSWYQQALGQGPQFIFQYYEEEERQRGNFPDRFSGHQFPNYSSELNVNALLLGDSALYLCASSSPGTGGLNYGYTFGSGTRLTVV.

J is TRBJ2-7 and V is TRBV7-8, with D tentatively TRBD1 (5 bases). CDR1 SGHVS and CDR2 FQNEAQ come from the germline V gene. The CDR3 spans 14 residues. Trimming left V 5 bases short and J 2 bases short, with 13 bases between. The CDR3 sequence is CASSPVKGAYEQYF. The DNA for the CDR3 is TGTGCCAGCAGCCCCGTAAAAGGGGCCTACGAGCAGTACTTC.

This chain connects TRBV5-4 to TRBJ1-1, with D perhaps TRBD1 (5 bases). V was clipped by 4 bases and J by 0 bases, with 13 bases between them. The CDR3 totals 15 residues. Per the germline V gene, CDR1 is SGHNT and CDR2 is YYREEE (reference sequence). The CDR3: CASSEIDRLNTEAFF. The CDR3 bases are TGTGCCAGCAGCGAAATCGACAGACTGAACACTGAAGCTTTCTTT.

The J gene is TRBJ1-2, the V gene TRBV29-1; TRBD1 aligns across 10 bases. The CDR3 totals 16 residues. The J segment lost 4 bases and the V segment lost 3 bases, leaving 11 bases of the junction unmatched. Germline loops: CDR1 SQVTM, CDR2 ANQGSEA. The DNA for the CDR3 is TGCAGCGTTGAGTTCCATCCGGGACAGGGGACCTATGGCTACACCTTC. Translated, it gives CSVEFHPGQGTYGYTF.

The CDR3 sequence is CASSYGTANTEAFF. CDR3 in DNA: TGTGCCAGCAGCTACGGGACAGCGAACACTGAAGCTTTCTTT. The chain employs TRBV5-4 and TRBJ1-1; 7 nucleotides line up with TRBD1. CDR3 length: 14 residues. CDR1 is SGHNT, CDR2 YYREEE, per germline (reference sequence). The ends lost 3 bases at V and 1 base at J; junction bases unmatched: 3.

The chain uses TRBV30 and TRBJ1-5, with 8 nucleotides matching TRBD1. J gave up 2 bases and V 0 bases, and 3 bases lay outside the gene matches. Germline lookup yields CDR1 GTSNPN and CDR2 SVGIG (reference sequence). This CDR3 is 15 amino acids long. CDR3 loop: CAWSVRDRRNQPQHF. The CDR3 DNA sequence: TGTGCCTGGAGTGTTCGGGACAGGCGCAATCAGCCCCAGCATTTT.

V is TRBV30 and J is TRBJ2-5; 10 bases fit TRBD1. The end of the DNA is better explained by TRBJ2-7, so the J call may be wrong. This CDR3 comprises 12 residues. Germline CDR1 is GTSNPN and CDR2 is SVGIG (reference sequence). The CDR3 spells CAWRDRGNEQYF. CDR3 bases: TGTGCCTGGAGGGACAGGGGGAACGAGCAGTACTTC.

The chain has TRBV6-1 and TRBJ1-2, with D uncertain. Germline values: CDR1 MNHNS, CDR2 SASEGT. The CDR3 loop spans 17 amino acids. V was pared by 2 bases and J by 5 bases, with 21 bases between. CDR3 sequence: CASSETAHGPSSYGYTF. In nucleotides, the CDR3 is TGTGCCAGCAGTGAAACAGCCCATGGTCCCTCCTCTTATGGCTACACCTTC.

The V and J genes are TRBV28 and TRBJ2-1; 11 bases line up with TRBD2. This CDR3 contains 14 residues. Germline values: CDR1 MDHEN, CDR2 SYDVKM. With V trimmed by 6 bases and J by 9 bases, 7 bases remained unmatched. The CDR3 loop is CASRLAGGPSEQFF. The CDR3 coding sequence is TGTGCCAGCAGGTTAGCGGGGGGGCCTAGTGAGCAGTTCTTC.